This TCR beta chain was obtained from a study of T-cell reconstitution after alpha-beta-depleted transplantation in children listed by TCRdb under 2016. The study in broad terms: The study quantitatively tracked T-cell immune reconstitution after TCRalphabeta/CD19-depleted allogeneic hematopoietic cell transplantation in children using TCR repertoire profiling.

Only a few counts were recorded for this clonotype. There is no known antigen for this receptor. It has no much larger one-base neighbor in the sample; base qualities were not kept. Receptor amplification or capture employed PCR. The data were produced on an Illumina HiSeq 2500. TCR libraries were prepared with molecular barcoding, using unique molecular identifiers to normalize TCRbeta repertoire quantification. In TCRdb, the public reads were trimmed at Q25 with fastp and aligned with MiXCR, with productive beta chains retained. Each CDR3 protein appears once, grouped with its most common genes and DNA. The sample has almost 600,000 distinct CDR3 sequences on record, about a quarter of them singletons. Around 36% of the sample is held by the ten biggest clonotypes. The meaning of the sample's treatment or condition label: allogeneic hematopoietic cell transplantation with graft depleted of TCRalphabeta T cells and CD19 B cells. The children who served as transplant recipients had been given grafts of TCRalphabeta/CD19-depleted allogeneic hematopoietic cells.

Paper-wide results and their limitations: The apparently early recovery of alphabetaT-cell counts about two months after transplant reportedly depended on only several hundred rapidly expanded clones that came from non-depleted graft cells. Over the following months the frequencies of hyperexpanded clones went down, and after one year T-cell counts and TCRbeta diversity were mostly credited to newly produced T cells. In some patients, the high TCRbeta diversity seen at day 60 was put down to recipient T cells and intrathymic progenitors that had survived conditioning.

The sample here was PBMCs, taken before TCRalphabeta/CD19-depleted stem cell transplant. The sequence derives from a boy in the first two years of life with Wiskott-Aldrich syndrome, due to receive a stem cell transplant.

The DNA is TGTGCCAGCAGCTCCAGGACTAGCGGGAGTGACTCCTACAATGAGCAGTTCTTC. Translated, this is CASSSRTSGSDSYNEQFF. The V and J segments used are TRBV7-8 and TRBJ2-1, with 13 bases aligning to TRBD2. There are 18 amino acids in the CDR3, from cysteine to phenylalanine inclusive. Solely the CDR3 DNA is kept, with 54 bases framed from the first base. CDR1 SGHVS and CDR2 FQNEAQ are derived from the germline V gene. V ends up 4 bases short and J 0 bases short, with an unmatched junction base count of 6.